Following are 29 T cell receptor beta chains from one sample sequenced in a study of molecular identifiers for immune sequencing clone quantification. One entry per CDR3 protein results from TCRdb running MiXCR on the PCR reads. This table has around 470,000 distinct CDR3 sequences, about 22% appearing once. The sample taken for sequencing was naive CD8+ T cells from blood, with Jurkat cell RNA spiked in. Indicated subset: FACS-sorted CD8+CD4-CCR7+CD45RA+ naive T cells. The source is a human donor in good health. Some libraries in this study had Jurkat cell RNA spiked in.

This clonotype was seen repeatedly, ten times or more. Germline and junction disagree at one end, which may indicate a read error. The chain uses TRBV5-1 and TRBJ2-5, with D hard to call. Germline CDR1 SGHRS, CDR2 YFSETQ. The CDR3 has 13 amino acids. In DNA form, the CDR3 reads TGCGCCAGCAGCGCCGGTAACCAAGAAACCCAGTACTTC. Protein sequence: CASSAGNQETQYF. Supplemented by reference TRBV5-1 and TRBJ2-5, the full variable domain reads KAGVTQTPRYLIKTRGQQVTLSCSPISGHRSVSWYQQTPGQGLQFLFEYFSETQRNKGNFPGRFSGRQFSNSRSEMNVSTLELGDSALYLCASSAGNQETQYFGPGTRLLVL.

This chain's CDR3 is CASSQPGTYNEQFF. Written as DNA, the CDR3 is TGTGCCAGCAGCCAGCCGGGAACATACAATGAGCAGTTCTTC. This rearrangement joins TRBV7-3 to TRBJ2-1, with D possibly being TRBD2 (5 bases). The CDR3 is 14 amino acids. CDR1 and CDR2 from the germline V gene are SGHTA and FQGTGA. Trimming stripped 5 bases from V and 4 bases from J, with 12 bases between.

At least ten counts were recorded for this clonotype. The chain links TRBV5-5 to TRBJ1-1, with unresolved D. This CDR3 is 13 amino acids long. V was clipped by 6 bases and J by 4 bases, with 13 bases between them. Germline V gene lookup returns CDR1 SGHKS and CDR2 YYEKEE (reference sequence). This chain's CDR3 is CASILGVGTEAFF. The CDR3, as DNA: TGTGCCAGCATTCTCGGGGTTGGCACTGAAGCTTTCTTT.

The CDR3 is CSALGLAGVGVKNEQYF. The CDR3 DNA is TGCAGTGCTTTGGGACTAGCGGGAGTAGGTGTAAAGAACGAGCAGTACTTC. The V and J genes are TRBV20-1 and TRBJ2-7; 14 positions agree with TRBD2. Per the germline V gene, CDR1 is DFQATT and CDR2 is SNEGSKA (reference sequence). The CDR3 has 17 residues. The ends lost 5 bases at V and 5 bases at J; junction bases unmatched: 14.

The chain joins TRBV19 to TRBJ2-2; 10 nucleotides match TRBD2. Germline CDR1 and CDR2: LNHDA and SQIVND (reference sequence). The ends lost 4 bases at V and 4 bases at J; junction bases unmatched: 3. The CDR3 is 15 amino acids. CDR3 DNA: TGTGCCAGTAGTACCCGGACTAGCGGCACCGGGGAGCTGTTTTTT. This gives the protein CASSTRTSGTGELFF. Supplemented by reference TRBV19 and TRBJ2-2, the full variable domain reads DGGITQSPKYLFRKEGQNVTLSCEQNLNHDAMYWYRQDPGQGLRLIYYSQIVNDFQKGDIAEGYSVSREKKESFPLTVTSAQKNPTAFYLCASSTRTSGTGELFFGEGSRLTVL.

This clonotype was recorded many times. The V gene is TRBV29-1, the J gene TRBJ2-3, with 16 nucleotides matching TRBD2. The CDR3 has 18 amino acids. Germline CDR1 SQVTM, CDR2 ANQGSEA. V dropped 6 bases and J dropped 2; count of bases not matched to a gene: 11. The CDR3 DNA is TGCAGCGTGCACGCTGGGACTAGCGGGAGGGGCCCCACAGATACGCAGTATTTT. Translation: CSVHAGTSGRGPTDTQYF.

The chain combines TRBV4-1 with TRBJ1-1; no clear D gene. The CDR3 is 17 residues long. V lost 0 bases and J 0 bases, leaving 14 bases between the germline ends. Germline CDR1 and CDR2: MGHRA and YSYEKL. CDR3 nucleotides: TGCGCCAGCAGCCAAGATAACGGCGGCAGACTGAACACTGAAGCTTTCTTT. It translates to CASSQDNGGRLNTEAFF.

There are many counts of this clonotype. The V gene is TRBV5-1, the J gene TRBJ2-7; D unclear. V lost 4 bases, J lost 3 bases, and 8 bases lay in between. Germline values: CDR1 SGHRS, CDR2 YFSETQ. CDR3 length: 12 amino acids. The CDR3 bases are TGCGCCAGCAGCGAATACAGCTACGAGCAGTACTTC. It yields the protein CASSEYSYEQYF.

This clonotype was seen at least ten times. The chain couples TRBV11-3 to TRBJ2-1; D gene ambiguous. Germline assignment: CDR1 SGHNT and CDR2 YENEEA. Trimming removed 5 bases at V and 0 bases at J, with 11 bases between. The length of the CDR3 is 15 residues. CDR3 bases: TGTGCCAGCAGCCCAGACCTGAGCTCCTACAATGAGCAGTTCTTC. It encodes CASSPDLSSYNEQFF.

Ten or more counts support this clonotype. The chain joins TRBV12-3 or TRBV12-4 to TRBJ2-3; perhaps TRBD1 as D (6 bases). The CDR3 contains 15 residues. With 3 bases removed from V and 1 base from J, the gap between germline ends came to 11 bases. CDR3 nucleotides: TGTGCCAGCAGTTTCCGGGCAGGGGGCACAGATACGCAGTATTTT. Translated: CASSFRAGGTDTQYF.

There are many counts of this clonotype. The chain recombines TRBV7-9 with TRBJ2-7, with 8 bases aligning to TRBD1. There are 15 residues in the CDR3. The V gene end was trimmed by 4 bases and the J gene end by 3 bases; junction bases not matched to a gene: 8. The germline V gene encodes CDR1 SEHNR and CDR2 FQNEAQ (reference sequence). The CDR3 DNA sequence: TGTGCCAGCAGCTCGGCCCGGGACAGGTTCTACGAGCAGTACTTC. It specifies CASSSARDRFYEQYF.

Worth noting for this clonotype: A much larger clone is a single base away; this may be a read error. This chain uses TRBV6-5 with TRBJ2-7, with TRBD1 matching 8 bases. This CDR3 is built from 14 residues. Trimming cost V 5 bases and J 3 bases; bases outside gene matches: 6. The germline gives CDR1 MNHEY, CDR2 SVGAGI. CDR3: CASSHRDRYYEQYF. The CDR3 DNA is TGTGCCAGCAGTCACCGGGACAGGTACTACGAGCAGTACTTC.

Comments on this clonotype: A clone one base away is much larger, so this may be a read error. The genes are TRBV6-2 or TRBV6-3 and TRBJ1-1; D gene ambiguous. Germline V gene data show CDR1 as MNHEY and CDR2 as SVGEGT. The CDR3 runs to 16 residues. In nucleotides, the CDR3 is TGTGTCAGCAGTTACTGGAGGGAGCCCTTGGGCACTGAAGCTTTCTTT. Its translation: CVSSYWREPLGTEAFF.

The chain links TRBV29-1 to TRBJ1-2, with D hard to call. The CDR3 covers 12 residues. Germline V CDR1 and CDR2: SQVTM, ANQGSEA. Trimming shortened V by 7 bases and J by 7 bases, and 16 bases separated the two germline ends. The CDR3 DNA is TGCAGCGCCCTAGGTGGATGGAGTGGCTACACCTTC. This codes for CSALGGWSGYTF.

In its sample, this clonotype was seen many times. This chain links TRBV7-9 with TRBJ2-2; tentatively, D is TRBD1 (6 bases). The CDR3 contains 12 residues. V was trimmed by 8 bases and J by 6 bases, leaving 10 bases between them. The germline V gene encodes CDR1 SEHNR and CDR2 FQNEAQ (reference sequence). This chain's CDR3 is CASFRGSGELFF. CDR3 bases: TGTGCCAGCTTCAGGGGATCCGGGGAGCTGTTTTTT. The full variable domain, its missing parts supplied by reference TRBV7-9 and TRBJ2-2, is DTGVSQNPRHKITKRGQNVTFRCDPISEHNRLYWYRQTLGQGPEFLTYFQNEAQLEKSRLLSDRFSAERPKGSFSTLEIQRTEQGDSAMYLCASFRGSGELFFGEGSRLTVL.

This clonotype was observed a few times. A read error may produce the germline difference seen at one junction end. In DNA form, the CDR3 reads TGTGCCAGCAGTTTCCCACCTCACCGGTTTAAGGGTCGCTCCTACGAGCGGTACTTC. This gives the protein CASSFPPHRFKGRSYERYF. The J gene is TRBJ2-7, the V gene TRBV28, with no clear D. This CDR3 comprises 19 residues. CDR1 and CDR2 (germline): MDHEN, SYDVKM.

Ten or more counts support this clonotype. This chain connects TRBV12-3 or TRBV12-4 to TRBJ2-2; D is undetermined. V lost 6 bases to trimming and J lost 3 bases, with 11 bases between them. The CDR3 totals 14 residues. In DNA form, the CDR3 reads TGTGCCAGCAGCCCCGGGTCCCACACCGGGGAGCTGTTTTTT. This codes for CASSPGSHTGELFF.

The gene calls are TRBV5-6 and TRBJ2-7, with TRBD1 as a possible D gene (6 bases). The CDR3 totals 13 residues. Between the trimmed V and J ends, which lost 3 bases and 3 bases, there was a span of 10 bases. The germline CDR1 and CDR2 sequences are SGHDT and YYEEEE. The CDR3 region is CASSYRAGYEQYF. Here the CDR3 DNA reads TGTGCCAGCAGCTACAGGGCTGGCTACGAGCAGTACTTC.

V usage is TRBV5-1 and J usage is TRBJ2-7; 12 bases are a match to TRBD1. Germline V gives CDR1 SGHRS, CDR2 YFSETQ. J gave up 3 bases and V 9 bases, and 16 bases lay outside the gene matches. This CDR3 contains 17 residues. This CDR3 reads CATATGTGGAQDYEQYF. Written as DNA, the CDR3 is TGCGCCACCGCGACCGGGACAGGGGGCGCCCAGGACTACGAGCAGTACTTC.

This clonotype was seen more than once but under ten times. The chain recombines TRBV12-3 or TRBV12-4 with TRBJ2-5, with TRBD1 matching over 8 bases. The V gene end was trimmed by 5 bases and the J gene end by 5 bases; junction bases not matched to a gene: 7. The CDR3 loop spans 14 amino acids. CDR3 amino acids: CASSPSGGFETQYF. DNA for the CDR3: TGTGCCAGCAGTCCATCAGGGGGCTTCGAGACCCAGTACTTC.

Note on this clonotype: Possible read error: a much larger clone is one base away. The J gene is TRBJ2-3, the V gene TRBV9, with D perhaps TRBD1 (5 bases). CDR3 size: 15 residues. From germline, CDR1 is SGDLS and CDR2 YYNGEE. Trimming shortened V by 1 base and J by 2 bases, and 11 bases separated the two germline ends. The CDR3 DNA is TGTGCCAGCAGCGTACAGGGAACGGACACAGATACGCAGTATTTT. Translated: CASSVQGTDTDTQYF.

About this clonotype itself: A much larger clone differs from this one at a single base, so this may be a read error. This chain connects TRBV7-6 to TRBJ2-5; D unclear. Germline V gene sequence: CDR1 SGHVS, CDR2 FNYEAQ. This CDR3 has 14 residues. The CDR3 loop is CASRLAFQQETQYF. In DNA, the CDR3 is TGTGCCAGCAGATTAGCTTTCCAGCAAGAGACCCAGTACTTC.

Comment on this clonotype: At one boundary the junction diverges from the germline segment, which might be a read error. The V and J genes are TRBV27 and TRBJ1-3; 7 nucleotides line up with TRBD1. Germline V gene sequence: CDR1 MNHEY, CDR2 SMNVEV (reference sequence). The CDR3 is 17 amino acids. This CDR3 is CASSSSVRGQTGNTTYF. The DNA for the CDR3 is TGTGCCAGCAGTTCGAGCGTGAGGGGGCAAACGGGAAACACCACATATTTT.

This clonotype was detected only once. This may arise from a read error, as a much more abundant clone is one base away. The rearrangement uses TRBV5-1 and TRBJ1-1; tentative D call: TRBD1 (6 bases). Germline CDR1 reads SGHRS; CDR2 reads YFSETQ. The CDR3 is 14 amino acids. For the CDR3, the DNA is TGCGCCAGCGGCTTGGGCCGAGGGGGCACTGAAGCTTTCTTT. The encoded protein is CASGLGRGGTEAFF.

This rearrangement joins TRBV4-1 to TRBJ2-3; D is tentatively TRBD1 or TRBD2 (7 bases each). Germline CDR1 is MGHRA and CDR2 is YSYEKL. Trimming stripped 3 bases from V and 3 bases from J, with 16 bases between. There are 16 residues in the CDR3. The CDR3 loop reads CASSHPQQGGTDTQYF. The CDR3, as DNA: TGCGCCAGCAGCCACCCCCAGCAGGGGGGGACAGATACGCAGTATTTT.

The chain recombines TRBV30 with TRBJ1-2; 8 bases are a match to TRBD1. The CDR3 is 16 residues long. The V gene's germline CDR1 is GTSNPN and CDR2 SVGIG (reference sequence). With V trimmed by 0 bases and J by 8 bases, 14 bases remained unmatched. CDR3 nucleotides: TGTGCCTGGAGTGTACTTGCCCCAGGACAGGGTCAGGGCTACACCTTC. This translates into CAWSVLAPGQGQGYTF.

At least ten counts were recorded for this clonotype. V and J are TRBV5-1 and TRBJ2-2; 7 nucleotides match TRBD1. The CDR3 sequence is 18 residues long. Per the germline V gene, CDR1 is SGHRS and CDR2 is YFSETQ. Germline trimming cut 2 bases from V and 4 bases from J; bases unmatched to any gene: 14. The chain's CDR3 is CASSFEPPRTGFTGELFF. The CDR3 region has the DNA TGCGCCAGCAGCTTCGAACCCCCCCGGACAGGCTTCACCGGGGAGCTGTTTTTT. Supplemented by reference TRBV5-1 and TRBJ2-2, the full variable domain reads KAGVTQTPRYLIKTRGQQVTLSCSPISGHRSVSWYQQTPGQGLQFLFEYFSETQRNKGNFPGRFSGRQFSNSRSEMNVSTLELGDSALYLCASSFEPPRTGFTGELFFGEGSRLTVL.

J is TRBJ2-1 and V is TRBV29-1; D is uncertain. Per germline, CDR1 SQVTM and CDR2 ANQGSEA. Deletions cut 0 bases from V and 8 bases from J, with 2 bases between. The CDR3 spans 10 residues. The CDR3 DNA sequence: TGCAGCGTTGAAGATTATGAGCAGTTCTTC. Protein product: CSVEDYEQFF.

The chain links TRBV27 to TRBJ2-2, with 12 nucleotides matching TRBD2. This CDR3 has 19 amino acids. V lost 0 bases and J lost 0; bases outside the gene matches: 5. CDR1 and CDR2 (germline): MNHEY, SMNVEV (reference sequence). The CDR3 bases are TGTGCCAGCAGTTTATCCGGACTAGCGGGATACCCGAACACCGGGGAGCTGTTTTTT. This encodes CASSLSGLAGYPNTGELFF.